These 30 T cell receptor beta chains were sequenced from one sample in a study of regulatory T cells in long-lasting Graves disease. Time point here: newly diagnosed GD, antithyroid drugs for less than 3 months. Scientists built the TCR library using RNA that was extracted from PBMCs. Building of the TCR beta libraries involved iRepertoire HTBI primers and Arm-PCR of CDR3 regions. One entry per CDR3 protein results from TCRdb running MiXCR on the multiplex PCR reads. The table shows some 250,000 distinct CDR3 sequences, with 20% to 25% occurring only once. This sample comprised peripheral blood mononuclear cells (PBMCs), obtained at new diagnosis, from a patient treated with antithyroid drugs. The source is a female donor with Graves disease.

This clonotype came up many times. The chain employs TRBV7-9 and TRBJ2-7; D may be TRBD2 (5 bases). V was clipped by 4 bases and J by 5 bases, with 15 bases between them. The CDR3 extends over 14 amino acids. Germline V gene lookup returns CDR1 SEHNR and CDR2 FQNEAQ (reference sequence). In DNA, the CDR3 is TGTGCCAGCAGCTCGACCCGCGGGCCCCACGAGCAGTACTTC. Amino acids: CASSSTRGPHEQYF.

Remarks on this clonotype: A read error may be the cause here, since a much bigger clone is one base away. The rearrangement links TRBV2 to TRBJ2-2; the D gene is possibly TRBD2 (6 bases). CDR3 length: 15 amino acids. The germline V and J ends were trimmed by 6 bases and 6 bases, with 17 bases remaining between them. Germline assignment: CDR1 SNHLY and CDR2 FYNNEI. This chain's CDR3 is CASSRRGYGAGELFF. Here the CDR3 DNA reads TGTGCCAGCAGCCGCCGGGGGTACGGCGCCGGGGAGCTGTTTTTT.

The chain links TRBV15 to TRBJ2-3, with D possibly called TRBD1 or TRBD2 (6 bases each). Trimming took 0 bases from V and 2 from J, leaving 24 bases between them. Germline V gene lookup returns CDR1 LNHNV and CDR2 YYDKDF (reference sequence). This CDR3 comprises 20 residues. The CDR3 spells CATSRDGSLDGGLITDTQYF. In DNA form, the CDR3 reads TGTGCCACCAGCAGAGATGGGTCCCTTGACGGGGGCCTTATCACAGATACGCAGTATTTT.

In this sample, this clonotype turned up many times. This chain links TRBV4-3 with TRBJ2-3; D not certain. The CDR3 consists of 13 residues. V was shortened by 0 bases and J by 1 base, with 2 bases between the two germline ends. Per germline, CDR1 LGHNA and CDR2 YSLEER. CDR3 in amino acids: CASSQEGTDTQYF. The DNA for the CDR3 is TGCGCCAGCAGCCAAGAGGGCACAGATACGCAGTATTTT.

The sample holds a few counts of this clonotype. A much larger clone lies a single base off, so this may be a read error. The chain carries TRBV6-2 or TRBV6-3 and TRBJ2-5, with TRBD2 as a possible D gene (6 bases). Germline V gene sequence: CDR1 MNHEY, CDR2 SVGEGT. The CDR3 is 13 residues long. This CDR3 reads CASSYRLEKTRYF. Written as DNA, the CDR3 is TGTGCCAGCAGTTACCGACTAGAAAAGACCCGGTACTTC.

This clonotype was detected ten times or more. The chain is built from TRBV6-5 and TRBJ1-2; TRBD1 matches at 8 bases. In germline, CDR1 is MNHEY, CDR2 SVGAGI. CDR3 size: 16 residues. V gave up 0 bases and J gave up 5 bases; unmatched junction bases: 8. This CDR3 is CASSYSSQGAGYGYTF. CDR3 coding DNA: TGTGCCAGCAGTTACTCGTCCCAGGGGGCAGGGTATGGCTACACCTTC.

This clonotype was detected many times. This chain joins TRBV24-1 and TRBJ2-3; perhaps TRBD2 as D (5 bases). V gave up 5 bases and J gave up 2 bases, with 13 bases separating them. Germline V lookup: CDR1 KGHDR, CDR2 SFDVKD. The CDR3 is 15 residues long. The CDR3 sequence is CATSGPGINTDTQYF. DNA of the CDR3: TGTGCCACCAGTGGCCCCGGGATCAACACAGATACGCAGTATTTT.

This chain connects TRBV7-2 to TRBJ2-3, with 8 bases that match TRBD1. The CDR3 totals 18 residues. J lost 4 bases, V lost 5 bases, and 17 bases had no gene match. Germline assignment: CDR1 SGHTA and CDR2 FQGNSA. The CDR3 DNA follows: TGTGCCAGCAGCCGTACTACTGGACAGGGTGAAGCGGCAGATACGCAGTATTTT. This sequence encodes CASSRTTGQGEAADTQYF. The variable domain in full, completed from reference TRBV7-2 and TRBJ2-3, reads GAGVSQSPSNKVTEKGKDVELRCDPISGHTALYWYRQSLGQGLEFLIYFQGNSAPDKSGLPSDRFSAERTGGSVSTLTIQRTQQEDSAVYLCASSRTTGQGEAADTQYFGPGTRLTVL.

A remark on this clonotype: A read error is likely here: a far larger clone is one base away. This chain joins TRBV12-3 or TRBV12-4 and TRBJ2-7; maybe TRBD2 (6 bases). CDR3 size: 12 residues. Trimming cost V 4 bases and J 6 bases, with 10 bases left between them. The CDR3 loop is CASSWAGTEQYF. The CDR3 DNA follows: TGTGCCAGCAGTTGGGCGGGAACCGAGCAGTACTTC.

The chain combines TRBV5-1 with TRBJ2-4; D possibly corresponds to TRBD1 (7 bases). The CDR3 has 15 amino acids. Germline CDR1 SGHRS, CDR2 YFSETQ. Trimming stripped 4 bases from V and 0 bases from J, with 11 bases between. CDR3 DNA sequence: TGCGCCAGCAGCGCGGGGACAGTAGCCAAAAACATTCAGTACTTC. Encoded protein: CASSAGTVAKNIQYF.

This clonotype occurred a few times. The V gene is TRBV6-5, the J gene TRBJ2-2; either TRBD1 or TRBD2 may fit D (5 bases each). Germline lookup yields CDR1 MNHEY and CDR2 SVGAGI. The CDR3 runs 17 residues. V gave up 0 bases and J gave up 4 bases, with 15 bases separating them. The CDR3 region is CASSYSGTGTGTGELFF. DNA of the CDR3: TGTGCCAGCAGTTACTCGGGGACCGGGACGGGCACCGGGGAGCTGTTTTTT.

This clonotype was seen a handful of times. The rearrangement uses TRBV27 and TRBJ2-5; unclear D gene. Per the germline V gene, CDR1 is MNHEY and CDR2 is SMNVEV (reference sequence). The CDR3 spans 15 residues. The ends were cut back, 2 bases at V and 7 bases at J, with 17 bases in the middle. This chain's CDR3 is CASSLKQSSIRTQYF. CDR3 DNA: TGTGCCAGCAGTTTAAAACAGAGCAGTATAAGGACCCAGTACTTC.

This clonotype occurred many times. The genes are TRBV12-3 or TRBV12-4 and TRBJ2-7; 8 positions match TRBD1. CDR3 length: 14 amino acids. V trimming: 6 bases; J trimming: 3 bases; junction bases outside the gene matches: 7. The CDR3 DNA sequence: TGTGCCAGCAGATCAGGACAGGGAAGCTACGAGCAGTACTTC. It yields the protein CASRSGQGSYEQYF.

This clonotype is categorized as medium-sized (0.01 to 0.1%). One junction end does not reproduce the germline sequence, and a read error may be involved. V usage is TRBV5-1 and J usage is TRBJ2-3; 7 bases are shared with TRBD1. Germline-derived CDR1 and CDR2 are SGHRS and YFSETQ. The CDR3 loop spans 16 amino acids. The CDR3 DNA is TGTGCCAGCAGCTCCAGGGACAGCCCTAGCACAGATACGCAGTATTTT. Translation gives CASSSRDSPSTDTQYF. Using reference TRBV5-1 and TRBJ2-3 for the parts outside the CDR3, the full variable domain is KAGVTQTPRYLIKTRGQQVTLSCSPISGHRSVSWYQQTPGQGLQFLFEYFSETQRNKGNFPGRFSGRQFSNSRSEMNVSTLELGDSALYLCASSSRDSPSTDTQYFGPGTRLTVL.

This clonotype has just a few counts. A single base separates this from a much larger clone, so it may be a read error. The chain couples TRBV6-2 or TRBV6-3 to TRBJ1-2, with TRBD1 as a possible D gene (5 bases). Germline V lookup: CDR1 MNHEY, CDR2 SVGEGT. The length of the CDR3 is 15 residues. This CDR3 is CASSDPGTIAHGCTF. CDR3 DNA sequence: TGTGCCAGCAGTGACCCCGGGACGATAGCCCATGGCTGCACCTTC.

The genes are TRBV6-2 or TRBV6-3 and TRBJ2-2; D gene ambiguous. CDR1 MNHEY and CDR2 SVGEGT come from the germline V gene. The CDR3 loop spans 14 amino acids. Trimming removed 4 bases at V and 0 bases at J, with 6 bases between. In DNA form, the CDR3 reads TGTGCCAGCAGTTTTTCATCGAACACCGGGGAGCTGTTTTTT. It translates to CASSFSSNTGELFF.

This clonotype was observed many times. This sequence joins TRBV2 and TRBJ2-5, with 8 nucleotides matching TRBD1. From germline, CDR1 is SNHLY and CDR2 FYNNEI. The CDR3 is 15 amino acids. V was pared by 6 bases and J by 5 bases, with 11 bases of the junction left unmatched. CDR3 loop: CASRPRTGRGETQYF. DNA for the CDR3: TGTGCCAGCAGACCTCGGACAGGGCGTGGGGAGACCCAGTACTTC.

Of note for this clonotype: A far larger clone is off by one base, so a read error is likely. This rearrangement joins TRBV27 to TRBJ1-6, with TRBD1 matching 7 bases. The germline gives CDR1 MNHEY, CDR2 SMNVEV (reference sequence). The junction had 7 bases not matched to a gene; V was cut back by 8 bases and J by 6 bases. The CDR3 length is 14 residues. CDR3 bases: TGTGCCAGCGCCCTGGGACAGCTTAATTCACCCCTCCACTTT. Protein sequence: CASALGQLNSPLHF.

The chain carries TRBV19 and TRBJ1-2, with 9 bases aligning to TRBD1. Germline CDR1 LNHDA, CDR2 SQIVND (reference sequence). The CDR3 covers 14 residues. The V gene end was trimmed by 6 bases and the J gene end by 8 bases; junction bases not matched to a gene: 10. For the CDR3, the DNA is TGTGCCAGTAGCCCCCGGGACAGGGCTTTCGGCTACACCTTC. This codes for CASSPRDRAFGYTF.

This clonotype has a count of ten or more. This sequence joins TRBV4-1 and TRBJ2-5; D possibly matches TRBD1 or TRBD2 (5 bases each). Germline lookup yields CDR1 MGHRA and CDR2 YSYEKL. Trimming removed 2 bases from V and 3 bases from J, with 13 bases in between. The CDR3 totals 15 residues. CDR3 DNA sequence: TGCGCCAGCAGCCAACACGGGACCAGGGAAGAGACCCAGTACTTC. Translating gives CASSQHGTREETQYF.

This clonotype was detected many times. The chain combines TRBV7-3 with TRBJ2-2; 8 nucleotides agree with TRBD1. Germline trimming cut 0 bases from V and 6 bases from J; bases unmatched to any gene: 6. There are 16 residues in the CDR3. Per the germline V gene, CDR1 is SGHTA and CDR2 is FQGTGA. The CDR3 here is CASSLTSTGVAGELFF. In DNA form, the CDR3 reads TGTGCCAGCAGCTTAACGTCGACAGGGGTGGCCGGGGAGCTGTTTTTT.

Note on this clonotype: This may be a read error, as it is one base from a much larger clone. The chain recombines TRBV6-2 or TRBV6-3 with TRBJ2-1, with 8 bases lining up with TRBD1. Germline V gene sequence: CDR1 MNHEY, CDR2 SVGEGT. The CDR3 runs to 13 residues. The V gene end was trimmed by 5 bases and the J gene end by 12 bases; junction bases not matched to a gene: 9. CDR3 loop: CASSTDRGYGQFF. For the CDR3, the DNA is TGTGCCAGCAGTACAGACAGGGGATATGGGCAGTTCTTC.

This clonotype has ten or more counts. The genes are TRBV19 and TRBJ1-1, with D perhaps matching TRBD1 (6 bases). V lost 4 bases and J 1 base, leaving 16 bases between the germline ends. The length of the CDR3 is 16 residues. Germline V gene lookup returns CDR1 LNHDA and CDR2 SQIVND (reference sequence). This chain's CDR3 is CASSRTQGFQNTEAFF. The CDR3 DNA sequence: TGTGCCAGTAGTAGAACACAGGGTTTTCAGAACACTGAAGCTTTCTTT.

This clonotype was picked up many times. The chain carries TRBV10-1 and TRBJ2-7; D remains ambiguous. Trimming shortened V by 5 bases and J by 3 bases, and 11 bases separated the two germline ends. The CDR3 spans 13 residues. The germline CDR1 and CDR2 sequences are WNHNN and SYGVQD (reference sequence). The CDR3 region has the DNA TGCGCCAGCAGTCGGCCAGAAAGCTACGAGCAGTACTTC. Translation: CASSRPESYEQYF.

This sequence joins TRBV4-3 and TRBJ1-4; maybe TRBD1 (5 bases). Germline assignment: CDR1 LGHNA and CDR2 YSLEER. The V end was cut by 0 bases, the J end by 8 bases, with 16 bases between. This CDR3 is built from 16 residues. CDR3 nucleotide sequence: TGCGCCAGCAGCCAAGATGGGACCCCAGGACGGGAAAAACTGTTTTTT. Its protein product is CASSQDGTPGREKLFF.

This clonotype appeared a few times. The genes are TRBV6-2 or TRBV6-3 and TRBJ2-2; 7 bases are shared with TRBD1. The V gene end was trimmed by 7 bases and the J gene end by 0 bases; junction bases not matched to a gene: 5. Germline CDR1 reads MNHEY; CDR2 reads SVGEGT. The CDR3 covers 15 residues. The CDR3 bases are TGTGCCAGCAAAGGGGGCCGTTCGAACACCGGGGAGCTGTTTTTT. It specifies CASKGGRSNTGELFF.

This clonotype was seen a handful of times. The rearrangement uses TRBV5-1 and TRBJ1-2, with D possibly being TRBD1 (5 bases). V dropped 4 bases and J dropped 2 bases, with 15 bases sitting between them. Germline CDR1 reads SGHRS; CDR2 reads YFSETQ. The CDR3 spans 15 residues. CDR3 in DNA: TGCGCCAGCAGCCGGGGGGGACTGAGAAACTATGGCTACACCTTC. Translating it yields CASSRGGLRNYGYTF.

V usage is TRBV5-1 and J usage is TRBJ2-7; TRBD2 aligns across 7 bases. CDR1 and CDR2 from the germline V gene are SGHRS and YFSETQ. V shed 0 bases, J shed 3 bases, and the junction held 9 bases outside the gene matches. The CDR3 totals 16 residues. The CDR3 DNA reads TGCGCCAGCAGCTTGGGGGGGGGGACGGACTACTACGAGCAGTACTTC. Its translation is CASSLGGGTDYYEQYF. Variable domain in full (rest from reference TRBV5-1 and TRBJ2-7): KAGVTQTPRYLIKTRGQQVTLSCSPISGHRSVSWYQQTPGQGLQFLFEYFSETQRNKGNFPGRFSGRQFSNSRSEMNVSTLELGDSALYLCASSLGGGTDYYEQYFGPGTRLTVT.

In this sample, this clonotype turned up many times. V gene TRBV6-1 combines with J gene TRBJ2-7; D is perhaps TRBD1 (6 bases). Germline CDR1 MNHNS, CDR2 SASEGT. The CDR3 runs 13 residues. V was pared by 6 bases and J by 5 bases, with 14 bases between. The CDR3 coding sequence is TGTGCCAGCAGGGCCGGACAGAAGGACGAGCAGTACTTC. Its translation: CASRAGQKDEQYF.

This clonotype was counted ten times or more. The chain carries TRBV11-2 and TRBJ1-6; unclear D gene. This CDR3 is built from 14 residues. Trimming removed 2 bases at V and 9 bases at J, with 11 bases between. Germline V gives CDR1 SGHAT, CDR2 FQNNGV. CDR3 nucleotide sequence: TGTGCCAGCAGCTTAATCCGGTCGGGTTCACCCCTCCACTTT. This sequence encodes CASSLIRSGSPLHF. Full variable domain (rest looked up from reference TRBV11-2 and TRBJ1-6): EAGVAQSPRYKIIEKRQSVAFWCNPISGHATLYWYQQILGQGPKLLIQFQNNGVVDDSQLPKDRFSAERLKGVDSTLKIQPAKLEDSAVYLCASSLIRSGSPLHFGNGTRLTVT.